These T cell receptor beta chains were read from a single sample in a study of post-analysis software for immune sequencing data. TCRdb recomputed calls from the PCR reads with MiXCR, one row per CDR3 protein. The repertoire has a few hundred thousand distinct CDR3 sequences, 30% to 45% of them found once; the top ten carry over 10%. Source material: blood. Source of these receptors: a girl aged 5 to 17 with multiple sclerosis. Each CDR3 is given with its conserved first and last residue. The order of the fields is clone size, V gene, J gene, D gene, CDR3 DNA, CDR3 protein. D genes are given only for firm matches. Size tells how often a clone was seen (once, few, many) or the class of an expanded clone, and some rows leave it out.

clone_size: many; v_call: TRBV27; j_call: TRBJ2-3; d_call: -; cdr3_nt: TGTGCCAGCAGTTTATCATTCCTTTACGGGGGAGGAACAGATACGCAGTATTTT; cdr3_aa: CASSLSFLYGGGTDTQYF
clone_size: few; v_call: TRBV18; j_call: TRBJ1-5; d_call: -; cdr3_nt: TGTGCCAGCTCACCAGGTCGGGGGAATCAGCCCCAGCATTTT; cdr3_aa: CASSPGRGNQPQHF
clone_size: many; v_call: TRBV7-2; j_call: TRBJ2-1; d_call: -; cdr3_nt: TGTGCCAGCAGCGACTACAATGAGCAGTTCTTC; cdr3_aa: CASSDYNEQFF
clone_size: few; v_call: TRBV7-2; j_call: TRBJ2-7; d_call: -; cdr3_nt: TGTGCCAGCAGTTTCCCGGGACTCATTTCCTACGAGCAGTACTTC; cdr3_aa: CASSFPGLISYEQYF
clone_size: few; v_call: TRBV29-1; j_call: TRBJ2-7; d_call: -; cdr3_nt: TGCAGCGTTGAGTCCCCGACCTACGAGCAGTACTTC; cdr3_aa: CSVESPTYEQYF
clone_size: -; v_call: TRBV28; j_call: TRBJ2-7; d_call: TRBD2; cdr3_nt: TGTGCCAGCAGTTTGAGCGGGAATGAGCAGTACTTC; cdr3_aa: CASSLSGNEQYF
clone_size: -; v_call: TRBV20-1; j_call: TRBJ2-7; d_call: TRBD1; cdr3_nt: TGCAGTGCTACCCGCGGACAGGGGCCCTACGAGCAGTACTTC; cdr3_aa: CSATRGQGPYEQYF
clone_size: -; v_call: TRBV28; j_call: TRBJ2-1; d_call: -; cdr3_nt: TGTGCCAGCACTTCCAGACTCTACAATGAGCAGTTATTC; cdr3_aa: CASTSRLYNEQLF
clone_size: few; v_call: TRBV18; j_call: TRBJ2-7; d_call: -; cdr3_nt: TGTGCCAGCTCGTACACAGAGGAAGAGCAGTACTTC; cdr3_aa: CASSYTEEEQYF
clone_size: few; v_call: TRBV20-1; j_call: TRBJ2-2; d_call: TRBD1; cdr3_nt: TGCAGTGCTAGTGGACAGGCGAACACCGGGGAGCTGTTTTTT; cdr3_aa: CSASGQANTGELFF
clone_size: -; v_call: TRBV18; j_call: TRBJ2-1; d_call: -; cdr3_nt: TGTGCCAGCTCACCATCTCGGTATGGCGGGGACTCCTACAATGAGCAGTTCTTC; cdr3_aa: CASSPSRYGGDSYNEQFF
clone_size: few; v_call: TRBV30; j_call: TRBJ1-4; d_call: TRBD1; cdr3_nt: TGTGCCTGGAGTATGGGACAGGGGAATGAAAAACTGTTTTTT; cdr3_aa: CAWSMGQGNEKLFF
clone_size: few; v_call: TRBV5-5; j_call: TRBJ2-7; d_call: -; cdr3_nt: TGTGCCAGCAGCTGGGCGTGGGGCCTCTACGAGCAGTACTTC; cdr3_aa: CASSWAWGLYEQYF
clone_size: -; v_call: TRBV10-2; j_call: TRBJ2-1; d_call: TRBD2; cdr3_nt: TGCGCCAGCAGAGGGACTAGCGGGCGGAACAATGAGCAGTTCTTC; cdr3_aa: CASRGTSGRNNEQFF
clone_size: few; v_call: TRBV6-6; j_call: TRBJ1-6; d_call: -; cdr3_nt: TGTGCCAGCAGTTACTCGGGGGCGAGCTCCTATAATTCACCCCTCCACTTT; cdr3_aa: CASSYSGASSYNSPLHF
clone_size: few; v_call: TRBV6-5; j_call: TRBJ2-1; d_call: -; cdr3_nt: TGTGCCAGCGGGCTCTCAGCCGATGAGCAGTTCTTC; cdr3_aa: CASGLSADEQFF
clone_size: -; v_call: TRBV28; j_call: TRBJ2-1; d_call: -; cdr3_nt: TGTGCCAGCAGGGAGGCCTTAAACAATGAGCAGTTCTTC; cdr3_aa: CASREALNNEQFF
clone_size: few; v_call: TRBV11-2; j_call: TRBJ2-1; d_call: TRBD1; cdr3_nt: TGTGCCAGCAGCTATCACAGGGGCTCGAGCTCCTACAATGAGCAGTTCTTC; cdr3_aa: CASSYHRGSSSYNEQFF
clone_size: many; v_call: TRBV14; j_call: TRBJ1-2; d_call: -; cdr3_nt: TGTGCCAGCTCTAAGGGAGTAATCGACTATGGCTACACCTTC; cdr3_aa: CASSKGVIDYGYTF
clone_size: -; v_call: TRBV9; j_call: TRBJ2-3; d_call: -; cdr3_nt: TGTGCCAGCAGCGTAGCTGAGACGACAGATACGCAGTATTTT; cdr3_aa: CASSVAETTDTQYF
clone_size: -; v_call: TRBV12-3/TRBV12-4; j_call: TRBJ2-1; d_call: TRBD2; cdr3_nt: TGTGCCAGCAGGCTAGCGGGAGTTGGGGATGAGCAGTTCTTC; cdr3_aa: CASRLAGVGDEQFF
clone_size: -; v_call: TRBV6-5; j_call: TRBJ1-3; d_call: -; cdr3_nt: TGTGCCAGCAGTTACCGGGCCACCATATATTTT; cdr3_aa: CASSYRATIYF
clone_size: many; v_call: TRBV5-1; j_call: TRBJ2-1; d_call: -; cdr3_nt: TGCGCCAGCAGGGTAGGTGATGGCAATGAGCAGTTCTTC; cdr3_aa: CASRVGDGNEQFF
clone_size: -; v_call: TRBV7-8; j_call: TRBJ1-2; d_call: -; cdr3_nt: TGTGCCAGCAGCTCGGGGGGAGACAACTATGGCTACACCTTC; cdr3_aa: CASSSGGDNYGYTF
clone_size: -; v_call: TRBV12-3/TRBV12-4; j_call: TRBJ1-6; d_call: -; cdr3_nt: TGTGCCAGCCATGGAGGGGGGTCCTATAATTCACCCCTCCACTTT; cdr3_aa: CASHGGGSYNSPLHF
clone_size: -; v_call: TRBV20-1; j_call: TRBJ2-1; d_call: TRBD2; cdr3_nt: TGCAGTGCTAGAGTAGATGGGACTAGGCTCAATGAGCAGTTCTTC; cdr3_aa: CSARVDGTRLNEQFF
clone_size: -; v_call: TRBV4-1; j_call: TRBJ2-3; d_call: TRBD2; cdr3_nt: TGCGCCAGCAGCCTGGGACTAGCGAGAGCTACAGATACGCAGTATTTT; cdr3_aa: CASSLGLARATDTQYF
clone_size: few; v_call: TRBV12-3/TRBV12-4; j_call: TRBJ1-5; d_call: -; cdr3_nt: TGTGCCAGCAGTTTTTCTGCAGGGGAAGGGGCCCAGCATTTT; cdr3_aa: CASSFSAGEGAQHF
clone_size: few; v_call: TRBV5-1; j_call: TRBJ2-3; d_call: -; cdr3_nt: TGCGCCAGCAGAGGAACAGATACGCAGTATTTT; cdr3_aa: CASRGTDTQYF
clone_size: -; v_call: TRBV3-1; j_call: TRBJ2-7; d_call: TRBD1; cdr3_nt: TGTGCCAGCAGCCAAGGCCGGACAGGGGCCTACGAGCAGTACTTC; cdr3_aa: CASSQGRTGAYEQYF
clone_size: few; v_call: TRBV9; j_call: TRBJ2-5; d_call: -; cdr3_nt: TGTGCCAGCAGCGTAGGGAACAGGGAGACCCAGTACTTC; cdr3_aa: CASSVGNRETQYF
clone_size: -; v_call: TRBV28; j_call: TRBJ1-1; d_call: -; cdr3_nt: TGTGCCAGCAGTTTATTAGGGGAGGGAATAGTTGAAGCTTTCTTT; cdr3_aa: CASSLLGEGIVEAFF
clone_size: -; v_call: TRBV5-5; j_call: TRBJ1-5; d_call: TRBD1; cdr3_nt: TGTGCCAGCAGCTTGGAAGGGGGCGCGGGCAATCAGCCCCAGCATTTT; cdr3_aa: CASSLEGGAGNQPQHF
clone_size: -; v_call: TRBV7-6; j_call: TRBJ1-1; d_call: -; cdr3_nt: TGTGCCAGCAGCCCCAGGGACGAAGGGAACACTGAAGCTTTCTTT; cdr3_aa: CASSPRDEGNTEAFF
clone_size: -; v_call: TRBV21-1; j_call: TRBJ2-3; d_call: -; cdr3_nt: TGTGCCAGCAGCAACAGGTCCACAGATACGCAGTATTTT; cdr3_aa: CASSNRSTDTQYF